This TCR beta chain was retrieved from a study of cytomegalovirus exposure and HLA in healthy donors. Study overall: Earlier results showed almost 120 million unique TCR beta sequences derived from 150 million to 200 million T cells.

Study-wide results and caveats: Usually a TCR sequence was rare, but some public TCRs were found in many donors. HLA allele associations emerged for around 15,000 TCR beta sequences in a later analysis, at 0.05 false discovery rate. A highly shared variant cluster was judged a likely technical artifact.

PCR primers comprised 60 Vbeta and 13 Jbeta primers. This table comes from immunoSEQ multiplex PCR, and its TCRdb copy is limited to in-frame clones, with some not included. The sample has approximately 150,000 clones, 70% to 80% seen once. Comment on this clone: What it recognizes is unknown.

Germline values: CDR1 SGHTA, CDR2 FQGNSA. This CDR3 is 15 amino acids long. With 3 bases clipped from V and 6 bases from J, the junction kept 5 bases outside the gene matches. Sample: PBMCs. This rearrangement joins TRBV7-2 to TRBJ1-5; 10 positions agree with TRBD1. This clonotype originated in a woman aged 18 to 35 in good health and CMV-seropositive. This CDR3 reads CASSLTGGAGQPQHF. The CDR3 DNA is TGTGCCAGCAGCTTGACAGGGGGCGCGGGTCAGCCCCAGCATTTT.